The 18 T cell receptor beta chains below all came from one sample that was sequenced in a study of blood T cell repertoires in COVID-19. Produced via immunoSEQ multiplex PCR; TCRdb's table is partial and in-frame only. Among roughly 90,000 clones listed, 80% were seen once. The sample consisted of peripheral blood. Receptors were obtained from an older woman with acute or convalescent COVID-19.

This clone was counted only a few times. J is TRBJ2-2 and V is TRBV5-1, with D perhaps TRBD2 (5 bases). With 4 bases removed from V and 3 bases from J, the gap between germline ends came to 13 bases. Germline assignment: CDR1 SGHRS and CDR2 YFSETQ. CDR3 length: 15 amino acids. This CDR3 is CASSRAAGYTGELFF. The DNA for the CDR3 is TGCGCCAGCAGCAGAGCGGCCGGATACACCGGGGAGCTGTTTTTT.

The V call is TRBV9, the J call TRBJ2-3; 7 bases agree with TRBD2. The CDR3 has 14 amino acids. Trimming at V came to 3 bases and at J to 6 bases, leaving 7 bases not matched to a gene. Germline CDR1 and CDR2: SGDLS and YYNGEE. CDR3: CASSAQMGGDTQYF. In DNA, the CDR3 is TGTGCCAGCAGCGCCCAAATGGGAGGGGATACGCAGTATTTT.

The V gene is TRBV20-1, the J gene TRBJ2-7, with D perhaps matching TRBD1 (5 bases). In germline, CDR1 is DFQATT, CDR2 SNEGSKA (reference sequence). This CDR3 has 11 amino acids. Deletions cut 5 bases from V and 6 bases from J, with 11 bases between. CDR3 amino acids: CSASGFGEQYF. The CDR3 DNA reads TGCAGTGCTTCAGGGTTCGGCGAGCAGTACTTC.

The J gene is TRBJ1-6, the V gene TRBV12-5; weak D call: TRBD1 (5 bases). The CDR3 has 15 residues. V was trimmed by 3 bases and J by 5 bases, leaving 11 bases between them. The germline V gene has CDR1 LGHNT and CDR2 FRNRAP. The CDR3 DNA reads TGTGCTAGTGGTTTAGGGGTAGCCGATAATTCACCCCTCCACTTT. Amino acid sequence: CASGLGVADNSPLHF.

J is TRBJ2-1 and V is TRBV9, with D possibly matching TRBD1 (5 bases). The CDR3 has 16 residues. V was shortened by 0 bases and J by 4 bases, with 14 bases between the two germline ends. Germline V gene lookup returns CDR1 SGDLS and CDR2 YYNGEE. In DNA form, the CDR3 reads TGTGCCAGCAGCGTAGATATCCGGACAATGTACAATGAGCAGTTCTTC. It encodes CASSVDIRTMYNEQFF.

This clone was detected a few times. CDR3 DNA sequence: TGTGCCAGCAGCTCGAGAGGCACAGGAGTCCACTACGAGCAGTACTTC. Amino acids: CASSSRGTGVHYEQYF. The J gene is TRBJ2-7, the V gene TRBV7-8; perhaps TRBD1 as D (5 bases). With 4 bases removed from V and 3 bases from J, the gap between germline ends came to 19 bases. Germline CDR1 SGHVS, CDR2 FQNEAQ. The CDR3 contains 16 residues.

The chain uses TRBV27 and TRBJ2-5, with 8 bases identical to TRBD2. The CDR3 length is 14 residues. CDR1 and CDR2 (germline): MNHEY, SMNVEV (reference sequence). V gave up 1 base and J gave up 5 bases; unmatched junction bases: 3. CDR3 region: CASSLLGGRETQYF. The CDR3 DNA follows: TGTGCCAGCAGTTTATTAGGCGGGAGGGAGACCCAGTACTTC.

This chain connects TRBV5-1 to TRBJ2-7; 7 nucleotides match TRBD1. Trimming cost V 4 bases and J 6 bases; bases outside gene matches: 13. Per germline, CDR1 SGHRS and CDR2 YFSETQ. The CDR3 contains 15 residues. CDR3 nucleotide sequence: TGCGCCAGCAGCACTCTGACAGGGCTGTCTAGCGAGCAGTACTTC. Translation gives CASSTLTGLSSEQYF.

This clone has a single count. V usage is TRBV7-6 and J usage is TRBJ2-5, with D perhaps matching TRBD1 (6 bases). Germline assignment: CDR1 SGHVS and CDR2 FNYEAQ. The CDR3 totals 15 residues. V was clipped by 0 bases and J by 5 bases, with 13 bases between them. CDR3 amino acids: CASSLARTVGETQYF. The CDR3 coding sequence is TGTGCCAGCAGCTTAGCGAGGACAGTGGGGGAGACCCAGTACTTC.

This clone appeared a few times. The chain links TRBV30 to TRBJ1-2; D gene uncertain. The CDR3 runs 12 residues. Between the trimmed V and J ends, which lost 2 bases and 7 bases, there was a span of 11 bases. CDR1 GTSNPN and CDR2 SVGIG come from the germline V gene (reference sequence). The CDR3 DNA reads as TGTGCCTGGAGTTTCATGGGGAGTGGCTACACCTTC. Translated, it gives CAWSFMGSGYTF.

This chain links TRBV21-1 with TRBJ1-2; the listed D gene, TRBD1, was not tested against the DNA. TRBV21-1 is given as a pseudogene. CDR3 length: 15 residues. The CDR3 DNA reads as TGTGCCAGCAGCAAATCCCCGGACAGGGGCTATGGCTACACCTTC. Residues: CASSKSPDRGYGYTF.

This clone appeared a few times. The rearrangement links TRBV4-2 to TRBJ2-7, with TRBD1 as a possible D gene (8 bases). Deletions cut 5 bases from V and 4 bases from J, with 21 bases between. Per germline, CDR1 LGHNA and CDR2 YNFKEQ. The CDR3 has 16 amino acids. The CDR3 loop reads CASSASAQGGLYEQYF. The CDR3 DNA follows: TGTGCCAGCAGCGCCTCCGCACAGGGGGGGCTGTACGAGCAGTACTTC.

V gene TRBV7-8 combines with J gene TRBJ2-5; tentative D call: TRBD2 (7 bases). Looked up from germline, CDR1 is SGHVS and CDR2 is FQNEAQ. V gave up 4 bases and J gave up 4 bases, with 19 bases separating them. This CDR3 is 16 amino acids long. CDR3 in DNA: TGTGCCAGCAGCTCGGCGTTCCAGGGGAGGGGAGAGACCCAGTACTTC. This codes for CASSSAFQGRGETQYF.

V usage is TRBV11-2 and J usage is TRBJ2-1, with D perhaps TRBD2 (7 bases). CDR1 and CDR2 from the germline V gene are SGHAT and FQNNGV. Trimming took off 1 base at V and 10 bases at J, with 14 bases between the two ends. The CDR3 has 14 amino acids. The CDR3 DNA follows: TGTGCCAGCAGCTTAGTCGCCCGCGGGGGCGAGCAGTTCTTC. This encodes CASSLVARGGEQFF.

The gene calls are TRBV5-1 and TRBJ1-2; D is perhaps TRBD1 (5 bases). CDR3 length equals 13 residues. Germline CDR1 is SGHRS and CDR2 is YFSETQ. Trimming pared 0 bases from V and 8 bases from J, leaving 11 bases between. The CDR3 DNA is TGCGCCAGCAGCTTGGAGTCGCAGGGAGGCTACACCTTC. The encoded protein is CASSLESQGGYTF.

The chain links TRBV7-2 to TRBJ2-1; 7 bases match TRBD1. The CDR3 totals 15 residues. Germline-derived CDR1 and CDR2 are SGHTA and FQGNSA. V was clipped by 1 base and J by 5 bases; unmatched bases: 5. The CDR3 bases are TGTGCCAGCAGCTTAGTGACAGGGATAAACAATGAGCAGTTCTTC. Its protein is CASSLVTGINNEQFF.

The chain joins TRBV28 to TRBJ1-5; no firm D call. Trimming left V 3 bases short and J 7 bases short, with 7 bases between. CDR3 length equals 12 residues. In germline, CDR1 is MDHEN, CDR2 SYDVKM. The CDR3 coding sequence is TGTGCCAGCAGTTTCACTCAACAGCCCCAGCATTTT. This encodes CASSFTQQPQHF.

DNA for the CDR3: TGTGCCAGCAGTTCCGGGACAGGGTTTACTTCACCCCTCCACTTT. This gives the protein CASSSGTGFTSPLHF. The V gene is TRBV28, the J gene TRBJ1-6; 9 bases align to TRBD1. V trimming: 4 bases; J trimming: 9 bases; junction bases outside the gene matches: 7. Germline loops: CDR1 MDHEN, CDR2 SYDVKM. The CDR3 is made up of 15 amino acids.